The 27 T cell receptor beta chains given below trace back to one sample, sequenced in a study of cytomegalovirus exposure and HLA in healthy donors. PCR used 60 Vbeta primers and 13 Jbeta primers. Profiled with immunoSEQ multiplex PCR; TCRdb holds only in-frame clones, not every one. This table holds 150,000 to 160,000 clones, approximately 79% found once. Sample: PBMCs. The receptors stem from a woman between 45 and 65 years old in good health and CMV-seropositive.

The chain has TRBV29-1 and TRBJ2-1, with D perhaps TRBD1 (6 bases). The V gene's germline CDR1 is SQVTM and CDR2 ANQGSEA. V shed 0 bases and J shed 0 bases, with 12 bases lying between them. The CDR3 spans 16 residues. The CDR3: CSVEDPTGSSYNEQFF. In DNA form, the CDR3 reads TGCAGCGTTGAAGACCCGACAGGCAGCTCCTACAATGAGCAGTTCTTC.

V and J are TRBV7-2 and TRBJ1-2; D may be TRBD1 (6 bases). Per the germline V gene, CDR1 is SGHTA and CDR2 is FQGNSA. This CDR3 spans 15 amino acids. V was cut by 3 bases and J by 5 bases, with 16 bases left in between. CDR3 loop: CASSFQGQPSYGYTF. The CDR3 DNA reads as TGTGCCAGCAGCTTTCAAGGACAGCCATCGTATGGCTACACCTTC.

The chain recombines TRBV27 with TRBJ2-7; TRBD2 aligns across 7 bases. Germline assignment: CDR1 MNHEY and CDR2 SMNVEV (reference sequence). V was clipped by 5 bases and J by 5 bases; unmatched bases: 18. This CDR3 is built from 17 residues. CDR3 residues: CASSPGLVGRIDNEQYF. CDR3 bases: TGTGCCAGCAGTCCCGGACTAGTGGGTCGAATCGATAACGAGCAGTACTTC.

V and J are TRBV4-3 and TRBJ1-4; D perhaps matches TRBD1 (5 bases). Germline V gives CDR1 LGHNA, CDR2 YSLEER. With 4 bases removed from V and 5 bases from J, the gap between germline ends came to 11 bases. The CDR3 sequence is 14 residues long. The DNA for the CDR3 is TGCGCCAGCAGCCCGGGACTGCTAAATGAAAAACTGTTTTTT. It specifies CASSPGLLNEKLFF.

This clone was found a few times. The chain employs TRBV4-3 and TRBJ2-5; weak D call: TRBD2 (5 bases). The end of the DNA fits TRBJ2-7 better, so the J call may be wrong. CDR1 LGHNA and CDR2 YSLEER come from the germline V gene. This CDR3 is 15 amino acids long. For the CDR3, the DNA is TGCGCCAGCAGCCAAGAGGCTAGCTTTTCCTACGAGCAGTACTTC. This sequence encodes CASSQEASFSYEQYF.

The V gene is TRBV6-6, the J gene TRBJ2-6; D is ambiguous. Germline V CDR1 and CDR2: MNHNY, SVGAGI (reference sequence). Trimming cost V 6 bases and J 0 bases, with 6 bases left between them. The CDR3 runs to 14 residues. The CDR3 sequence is CASRRSSGANVLTF. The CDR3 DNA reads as TGTGCCAGCAGGCGGAGCTCTGGGGCCAACGTCCTGACTTTC.

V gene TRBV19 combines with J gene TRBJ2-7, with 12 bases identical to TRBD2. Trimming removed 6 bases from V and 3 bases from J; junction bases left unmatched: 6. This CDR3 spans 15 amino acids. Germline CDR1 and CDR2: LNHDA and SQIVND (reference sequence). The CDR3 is CASSMTSGGIYEQYF. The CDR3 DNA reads TGTGCCAGTAGCATGACTAGCGGGGGAATCTACGAGCAGTACTTC.

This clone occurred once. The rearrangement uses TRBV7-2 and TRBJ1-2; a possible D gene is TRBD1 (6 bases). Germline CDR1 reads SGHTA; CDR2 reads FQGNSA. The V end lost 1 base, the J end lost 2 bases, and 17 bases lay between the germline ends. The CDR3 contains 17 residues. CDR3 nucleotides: TGTGCCAGCAGCTTAGTCCAGGGGCGCTATTCAAACTATGGCTACACCTTC. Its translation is CASSLVQGRYSNYGYTF.

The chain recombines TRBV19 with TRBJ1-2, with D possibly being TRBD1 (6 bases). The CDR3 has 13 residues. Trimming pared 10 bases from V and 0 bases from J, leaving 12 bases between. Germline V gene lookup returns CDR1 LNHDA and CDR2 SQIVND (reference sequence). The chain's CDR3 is CATRQESNYGYTF. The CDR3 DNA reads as TGTGCCACCAGACAGGAGTCTAACTATGGCTACACCTTC.

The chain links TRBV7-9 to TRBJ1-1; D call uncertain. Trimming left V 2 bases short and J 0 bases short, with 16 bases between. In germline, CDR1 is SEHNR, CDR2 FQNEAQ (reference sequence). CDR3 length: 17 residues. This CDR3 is CASSLLGRERLNTEAFF. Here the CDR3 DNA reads TGTGCCAGCAGCTTACTTGGGCGGGAGAGATTGAACACTGAAGCTTTCTTT.

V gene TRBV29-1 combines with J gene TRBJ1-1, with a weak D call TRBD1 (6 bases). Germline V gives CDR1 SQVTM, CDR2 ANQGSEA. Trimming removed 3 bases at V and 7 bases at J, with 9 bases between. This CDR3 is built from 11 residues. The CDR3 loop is CSVDSQGEAFF. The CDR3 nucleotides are TGCAGCGTTGATTCACAGGGTGAAGCTTTCTTT.

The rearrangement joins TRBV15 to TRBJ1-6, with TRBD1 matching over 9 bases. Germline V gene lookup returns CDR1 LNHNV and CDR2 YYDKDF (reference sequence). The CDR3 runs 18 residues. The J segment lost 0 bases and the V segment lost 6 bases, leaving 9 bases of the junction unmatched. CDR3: CATRAGTGRFSYNSPLHF. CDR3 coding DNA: TGTGCCACCAGGGCCGGGACAGGGCGTTTCTCCTATAATTCACCCCTCCACTTT.

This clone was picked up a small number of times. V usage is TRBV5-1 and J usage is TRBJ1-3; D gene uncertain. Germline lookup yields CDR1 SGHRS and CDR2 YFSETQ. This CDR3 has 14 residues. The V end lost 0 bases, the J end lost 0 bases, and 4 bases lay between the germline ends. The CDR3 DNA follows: TGCGCCAGCAGCTTGGAGAGCTCTGGAAACACCATATATTTT. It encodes CASSLESSGNTIYF.

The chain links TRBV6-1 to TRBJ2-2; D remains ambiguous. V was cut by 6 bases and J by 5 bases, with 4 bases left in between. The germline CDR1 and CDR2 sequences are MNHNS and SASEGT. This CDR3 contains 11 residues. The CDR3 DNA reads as TGTGCCAGCAGAGAGACCGGGGAGCTGTTTTTT. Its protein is CASRETGELFF.

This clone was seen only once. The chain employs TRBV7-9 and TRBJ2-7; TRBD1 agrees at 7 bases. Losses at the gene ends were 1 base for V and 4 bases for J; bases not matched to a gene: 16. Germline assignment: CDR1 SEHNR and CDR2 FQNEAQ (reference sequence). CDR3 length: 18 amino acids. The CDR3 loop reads CASSLVSRPGQAAYEQYF. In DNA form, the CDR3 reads TGTGCCAGCAGCTTAGTTTCGCGGCCAGGACAGGCGGCATACGAGCAGTACTTC.

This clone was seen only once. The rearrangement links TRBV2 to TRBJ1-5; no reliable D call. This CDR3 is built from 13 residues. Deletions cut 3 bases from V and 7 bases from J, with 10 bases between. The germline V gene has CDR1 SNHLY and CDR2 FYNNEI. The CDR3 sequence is CASSEAGFQPQHF. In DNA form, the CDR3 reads TGTGCCAGCAGTGAGGCGGGGTTCCAGCCCCAGCATTTT.

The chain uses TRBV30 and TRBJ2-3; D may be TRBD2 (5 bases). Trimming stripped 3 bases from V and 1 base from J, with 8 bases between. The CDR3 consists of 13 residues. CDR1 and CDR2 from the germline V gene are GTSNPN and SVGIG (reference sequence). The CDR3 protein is CAWSRGGTDTQYF. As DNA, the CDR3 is TGTGCCTGGAGCCGGGGTGGCACAGATACGCAGTATTTT.

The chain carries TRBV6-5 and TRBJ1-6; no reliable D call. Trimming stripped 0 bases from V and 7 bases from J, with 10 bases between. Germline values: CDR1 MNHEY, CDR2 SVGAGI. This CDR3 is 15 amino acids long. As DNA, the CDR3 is TGTGCCAGCAGTTACTCGAGGCATCGGAATTCACCCCTCCACTTT. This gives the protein CASSYSRHRNSPLHF.

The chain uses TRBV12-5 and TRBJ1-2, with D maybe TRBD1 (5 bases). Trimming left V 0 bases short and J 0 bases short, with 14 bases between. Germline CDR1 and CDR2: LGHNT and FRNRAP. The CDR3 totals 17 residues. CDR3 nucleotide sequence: TGTGCTAGTGGTTTGGTACAAAAGGGGCCGGCTAACTATGGCTACACCTTC. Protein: CASGLVQKGPANYGYTF.

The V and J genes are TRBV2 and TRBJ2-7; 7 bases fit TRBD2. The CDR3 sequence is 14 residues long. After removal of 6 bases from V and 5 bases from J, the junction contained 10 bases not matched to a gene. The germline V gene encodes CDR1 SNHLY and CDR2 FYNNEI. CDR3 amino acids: CASRGGGGWNEQYF. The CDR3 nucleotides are TGTGCCAGCAGAGGCGGCGGGGGTTGGAACGAGCAGTACTTC.

CDR3 sequence (DNA): TGTGCCAGCAGCAAGAACACCCTTGAAAAACTGTTTTTT. Amino acid sequence: CASSKNTLEKLFF. J is TRBJ1-4 and V is TRBV21-1; the D segment call TRBD1 is taken from the table without a DNA check. TRBV21-1 is listed as a pseudogene. This CDR3 has 13 amino acids.

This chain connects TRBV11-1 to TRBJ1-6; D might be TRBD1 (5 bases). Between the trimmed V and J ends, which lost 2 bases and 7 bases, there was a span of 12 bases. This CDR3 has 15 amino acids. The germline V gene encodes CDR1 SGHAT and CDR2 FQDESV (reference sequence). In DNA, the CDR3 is TGTGCCAGCAGCTTACAAGACAGCTTAAATTCACCCCTCCACTTT. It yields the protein CASSLQDSLNSPLHF. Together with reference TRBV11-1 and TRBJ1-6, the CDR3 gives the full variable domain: EAEVAQSPRYKITEKSQAVAFWCDPISGHATLYWYRQILGQGPELLVQFQDESVVDDSQLPKDRFSAERLKGVDSTLKIQPAELGDSAMYLCASSLQDSLNSPLHFGNGTRLTVT.

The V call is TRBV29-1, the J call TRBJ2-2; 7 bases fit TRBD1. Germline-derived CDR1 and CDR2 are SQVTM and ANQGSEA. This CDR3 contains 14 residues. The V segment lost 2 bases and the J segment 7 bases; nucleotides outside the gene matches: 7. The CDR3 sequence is CSVEPTGVGGELFF. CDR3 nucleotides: TGCAGCGTTGAACCTACAGGGGTGGGCGGGGAGCTGTTTTTT.

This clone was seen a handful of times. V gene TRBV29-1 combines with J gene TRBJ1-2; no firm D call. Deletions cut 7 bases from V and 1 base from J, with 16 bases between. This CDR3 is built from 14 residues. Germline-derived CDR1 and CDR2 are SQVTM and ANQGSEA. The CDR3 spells CSDSQGGSNYGYTF. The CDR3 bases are TGCAGCGACTCCCAAGGCGGCAGTAACTATGGCTACACCTTC.

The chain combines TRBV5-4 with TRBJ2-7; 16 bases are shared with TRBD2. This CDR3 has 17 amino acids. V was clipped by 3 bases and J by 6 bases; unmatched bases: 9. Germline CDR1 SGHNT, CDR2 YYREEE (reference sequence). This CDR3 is CASSSGTSGGAAGEQYF. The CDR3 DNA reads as TGTGCCAGCAGCTCGGGGACTAGCGGGGGGGCCGCGGGCGAGCAGTACTTC.

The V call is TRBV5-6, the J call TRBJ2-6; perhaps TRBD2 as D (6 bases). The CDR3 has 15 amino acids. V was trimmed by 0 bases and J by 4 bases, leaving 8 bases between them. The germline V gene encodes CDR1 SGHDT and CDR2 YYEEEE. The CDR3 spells CASSLGGVGANVLTF. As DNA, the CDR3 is TGTGCCAGCAGCTTGGGGGGGGTAGGGGCCAACGTCCTGACTTTC.

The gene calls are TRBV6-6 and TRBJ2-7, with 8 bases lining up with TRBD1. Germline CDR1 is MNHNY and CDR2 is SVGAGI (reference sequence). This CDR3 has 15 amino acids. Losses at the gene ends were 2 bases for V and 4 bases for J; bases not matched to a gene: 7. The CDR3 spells CASSYIGTGIYEQYF. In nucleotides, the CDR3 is TGTGCCAGCAGTTACATTGGGACAGGCATTTACGAGCAGTACTTC.